These T cell receptor beta chains were read from a single sample in a study of blood T cell repertoires in COVID-19. Method: immunoSEQ multiplex PCR; TCRdb's copy keeps in-frame clones and lacks some. The sample lists roughly 190,000 clones; about 76% were seen once. Material for sequencing was peripheral blood. The receptors come from a woman in her forties or fifties with active or convalescent COVID-19. The CDR3 runs from the conserved cysteine through the conserved F or W. The order of the fields is V gene, J gene, CDR3 protein.

TRBV4-3	TRBJ2-7	CASSQNYAGVVEQYF
TRBV28	TRBJ1-2	CATGGVSYGYTF
TRBV9	TRBJ2-1	CASTLSGLAGNEQFF
TRBV6-2/TRBV6-3	TRBJ1-1	CASSYSSDRANTEAFF
TRBV5-1	TRBJ1-2	CASSLADGGYGYTF
TRBV2	TRBJ2-6	CASRPGGTGANVLTF
TRBV5-1	TRBJ1-2	CASSVGQNYGYTF
TRBV19	TRBJ1-1	CASSLRNTMNTEAFF
TRBV5-1	TRBJ1-1	CASSLEKRRRDTEAFF
TRBV19	TRBJ1-5	CASSKGRDRGYWQPQHF
TRBV15	TRBJ2-1	CAPSRERGGREDDHEQFF
TRBV6-6	TRBJ1-6	CASSPSSGGHSPLHF
TRBV19	TRBJ2-1	CASSRSGGAGNEQFF
TRBV19	TRBJ1-1	CASSIGQGGSEAFF
TRBV6-5	TRBJ2-7	CASSYSLEGTYEQYF
TRBV19	TRBJ1-3	CASSSTGTDFSGNTIYF
TRBV5-6	TRBJ1-1	CASSGTGVTEAFF
TRBV23-1	TRBJ2-4	CPQREGKNIQYF
TRBV5-1	TRBJ2-3	CASSLGGVGAPTDTQYF
TRBV7-8	TRBJ2-1	CASSRGLHNEQFF
TRBV4-3	TRBJ2-3	CASSQGAGGTDTQYF
TRBV19	TRBJ2-1	CASRPRLAGANEQFF
TRBV7-9	TRBJ2-1	CASSLGALVNEQFF
TRBV30	TRBJ1-5	CAWSAGINQPQHF
TRBV7-3	TRBJ2-5	CASSRAHRETQYF
TRBV28	TRBJ1-2	CASGQNYGYTF
TRBV6-1	TRBJ2-7	CASSEVGGRAEQYF
TRBV7-2	TRBJ2-1	CASSPAPSGGVVF
TRBV19	TRBJ1-4	CASSREGNEKLFF
TRBV5-1	TRBJ2-5	CASSFRDTQETQYF
TRBV3-1/TRBV3-2	TRBJ1-2	CASSSRGGAEGYTF
TRBV5-5	TRBJ2-2	CASSLGTGATGELFF
TRBV7-8	TRBJ1-1	CASSPTGNRRTEAFF
TRBV15	TRBJ1-4	CATSRGQDGEKLFF
TRBV28	TRBJ1-3	CASSRQGRSGNTIYF
TRBV15	TRBJ1-1	CATSRARGRDTEAFF
TRBV7-2	TRBJ2-1	CASSLQRGGLYNEQFF
TRBV7-2	TRBJ2-2	CASSQTVATANTGELFF
TRBV5-1	TRBJ1-2	CASARTGTNYGYTF
TRBV4-3	TRBJ2-7	CASSQDRGLEQYF
TRBV19	TRBJ2-7	CASSGSRASGRAVIEQYF
TRBV2	TRBJ2-5	CASRERSETQYF
TRBV4-2	TRBJ1-5	CASSQESRYQPQHF
TRBV4-2	TRBJ1-6	CASSQVGGYSPLHF
TRBV5-1	TRBJ1-4	CASSGNRGWDEKLFF
TRBV5-1	TRBJ2-1	CASSLGGDYNEQFF
TRBV30	TRBJ1-6	CAWSVLGGRNSPLHF
TRBV6-5	TRBJ1-5	CASSYPDRPNQPQHF
TRBV10-1	TRBJ1-2	CASMRHRMSNYGYTF
TRBV27	TRBJ1-2	CASSSQGYYGYTF
TRBV5-1	TRBJ1-1	CASSFRVSTEAFF
TRBV19	TRBJ2-3	CASSFSGRRTDTQYF
TRBV18	TRBJ2-7	CASSPARESEQYF
TRBV18	TRBJ1-1	CASSLSGGDTEAFF
TRBV30	TRBJ1-1	CACPRGGQGVMNTEAFF
TRBV4-2	TRBJ2-3	CASSRTGQGGTDTQYF
TRBV5-5	TRBJ1-1	CASSLEGIYTEAFF
TRBV30	TRBJ2-2	CAWSVGTLSFPGELFF
TRBV5-1	TRBJ2-6	CASSLVPTGSGANVLTF